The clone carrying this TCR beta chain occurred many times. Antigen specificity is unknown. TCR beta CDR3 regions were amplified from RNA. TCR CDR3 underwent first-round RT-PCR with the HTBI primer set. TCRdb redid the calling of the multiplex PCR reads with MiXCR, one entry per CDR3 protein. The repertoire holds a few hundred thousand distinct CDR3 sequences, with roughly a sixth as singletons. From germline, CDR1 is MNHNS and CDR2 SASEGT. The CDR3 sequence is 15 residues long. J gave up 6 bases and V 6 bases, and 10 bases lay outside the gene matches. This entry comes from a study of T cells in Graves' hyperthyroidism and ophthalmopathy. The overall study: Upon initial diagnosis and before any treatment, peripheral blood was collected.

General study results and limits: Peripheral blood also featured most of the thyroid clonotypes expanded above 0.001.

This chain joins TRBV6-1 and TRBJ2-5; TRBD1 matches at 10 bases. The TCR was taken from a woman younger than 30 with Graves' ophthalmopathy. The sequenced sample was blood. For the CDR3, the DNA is TGTGCCAGCAGCCACGGACAGGGGGGGAAAAAGACCCAGTACTTC. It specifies CASSHGQGGKKTQYF.